One and the same sample provided the 23 T cell receptor beta chains below, sequenced in a study of blood T cell repertoires in COVID-19. The protocol was immunoSEQ multiplex PCR, while the TCRdb copy is restricted to in-frame clones and leaves out a portion. The data show around 64,000 clones, 65% to 80% seen once. The specimen sequenced was peripheral blood. The receptor source for this set is a man aged 55 to 70 with acute or convalescent COVID-19.

This rearrangement joins TRBV6-2 or TRBV6-3 to TRBJ1-5, with D perhaps TRBD1 (6 bases). CDR1 is MNHEY, CDR2 SVGEGT, per germline. Trimming cost V 2 bases and J 4 bases, with 12 bases left between them. This CDR3 spans 15 amino acids. CDR3 sequence: CASSYPGRGNQPQHF. For the CDR3, the DNA is TGTGCCAGCAGTTACCCCGGGAGGGGGAATCAGCCCCAGCATTTT.

This clone was observed a handful of times. The chain carries TRBV6-2 or TRBV6-3 and TRBJ2-7; TRBD1 might be the D (5 bases). The germline V gene has CDR1 MNHEY and CDR2 SVGEGT. V was clipped by 2 bases and J by 3 bases, with 5 bases between them. The CDR3 runs to 12 residues. The DNA for the CDR3 is TGTGCCAGCAGTTACAGGGGCTACGAGCAGTACTTC. It encodes CASSYRGYEQYF.

A single count supports this clone. V gene TRBV27 combines with J gene TRBJ1-1; a weak D match, TRBD1 (5 bases). V lost 9 bases and J 0 bases, leaving 11 bases between the germline ends. Germline loops: CDR1 MNHEY, CDR2 SMNVEV (reference sequence). CDR3 length: 13 residues. The DNA for the CDR3 is TGTGCCAGTCAGGGAACAATGAACACTGAAGCTTTCTTT. Amino acids: CASQGTMNTEAFF.

This chain uses TRBV7-9 with TRBJ1-6, with D possibly TRBD1 on 5 matching bases. The V end was cut by 1 base, the J end by 7 bases, with 17 bases between. This CDR3 spans 17 amino acids. CDR1 and CDR2 (germline): SEHNR, FQNEAQ (reference sequence). The CDR3 nucleotides read TGTGCCAGCAGCTTAGGGGGGGACGGCTCCCTCAATTCACCCCTCCACTTT. It codes for CASSLGGDGSLNSPLHF.

The chain combines TRBV7-9 with TRBJ1-4; 9 nucleotides match TRBD1. This CDR3 has 18 amino acids. Germline CDR1 reads SEHNR; CDR2 reads FQNEAQ (reference sequence). V lost 2 bases, J lost 6 bases, and 13 bases stayed unmatched. The CDR3: CASSLQGRTGGFYEKLFF. CDR3 nucleotides: TGTGCCAGCAGCTTACAAGGTCGCACAGGGGGCTTTTATGAAAAACTGTTTTTT.

This clone has a handful of counts. The CDR3 protein is CASSPLAGDEQYF. CDR3 DNA: TGTGCCAGCAGCCCTCTAGCGGGCGACGAGCAGTACTTC. J is TRBJ2-7 and V is TRBV3-1 (or the pseudogene TRBV3-2); TRBD2 aligns across 8 bases. V dropped 4 bases and J dropped 5; count of bases not matched to a gene: 4. The germline gives CDR1 LGHDT, CDR2 YNNKEL (reference sequence). This CDR3 spans 13 amino acids.

This clone occurred a few times. The chain uses TRBV5-4 and TRBJ2-1; a possible D gene is TRBD1 (6 bases). V lost 1 base, J lost 7 bases, and 21 bases lay in between. The length of the CDR3 is 17 residues. Germline CDR1 reads SGHNT; CDR2 reads YYREEE (reference sequence). CDR3 sequence (DNA): TGTGCCAGCAGCTTGCCGGGACAACTCCCTGTTAGAAATGAGCAGTTCTTC. Protein: CASSLPGQLPVRNEQFF. Complete variable domain (other parts from reference TRBV5-4 and TRBJ2-1): ETGVTQSPTHLIKTRGQQVTLRCSSQSGHNTVSWYQQALGQGPQFIFQYYREEENGRGNFPPRFSGLQFPNYSSELNVNALELDDSALYLCASSLPGQLPVRNEQFFGPGTRLTVL.

This clone was detected a few times. This chain links TRBV5-4 with TRBJ2-5; D gene unclear. The germline V gene has CDR1 SGHNT and CDR2 YYREEE (reference sequence). V was shortened by 0 bases and J by 4 bases, with 10 bases between the two germline ends. The CDR3 extends over 14 amino acids. CDR3 region: CASSLAERAETQYF. For the CDR3, the DNA is TGTGCCAGCAGCTTGGCCGAGAGAGCAGAGACCCAGTACTTC.

The chain carries TRBV14 and TRBJ2-1; tentative D call: TRBD2 (6 bases). V was clipped by 2 bases and J by 9 bases, with 17 bases between them. The CDR3 extends over 15 amino acids. The germline V gene encodes CDR1 SGHDN and CDR2 FVKESK. The DNA of the CDR3 is TGTGCCAGCAGCCAACCACGGGTGGGAGCGGGTGAGCAGTTCTTC. Protein product: CASSQPRVGAGEQFF.

The chain recombines TRBV2 with TRBJ1-4, with D perhaps matching TRBD1 (5 bases). This CDR3 has 16 amino acids. Trimming cost V 2 bases and J 4 bases, with 14 bases left between them. The germline V gene encodes CDR1 SNHLY and CDR2 FYNNEI. CDR3 region: CASSESGNRFNEKLFF. In DNA, the CDR3 is TGTGCCAGCAGTGAAAGTGGGAACAGGTTTAATGAAAAACTGTTTTTT.

The J gene is TRBJ2-4, the V gene TRBV6-5; D gene uncertain. The germline V and J ends were trimmed by 6 bases and 1 base, with 10 bases remaining between them. The germline gives CDR1 MNHEY, CDR2 SVGAGI. The CDR3 totals 14 residues. The CDR3 DNA reads TGTGCCAGCAGCGCGGAGAGGGCCAAAAACATTCAGTACTTC. It encodes CASSAERAKNIQYF.

CDR3 in amino acids: CSASSLGVYEQYF. DNA of the CDR3: TGCAGTGCTAGTTCCCTAGGGGTCTACGAGCAGTACTTC. V is TRBV20-1 and J is TRBJ2-7; tentative D call: TRBD1 (5 bases). The CDR3 is made up of 13 amino acids. V lost 3 bases and J 3 bases, leaving 12 bases between the germline ends. Germline loops: CDR1 DFQATT, CDR2 SNEGSKA (reference sequence).

The sample holds one count of this clone. The gene calls are TRBV11-2 and TRBJ2-1; TRBD2 is a possible D gene (6 bases). The V gene's germline CDR1 is SGHAT and CDR2 FQNNGV. CDR3 length equals 14 residues. The ends were cut back, 2 bases at V and 10 bases at J, with 15 bases in the middle. DNA of the CDR3: TGTGCCAGCAGCTTATCCAGGAGGGCGATCGAGCAGTTCTTC. It specifies CASSLSRRAIEQFF.

V and J are TRBV29-1 and TRBJ1-2; a possible D gene is TRBD1 (5 bases). The V and J ends lost 3 bases and 4 bases respectively, with 15 bases between them. CDR3 length: 14 residues. Germline loops: CDR1 SQVTM, CDR2 ANQGSEA. Here the CDR3 DNA reads TGCAGCGTTGAGGGGCCCAGGGATGGCTATGGCTACACCTTC. This gives the protein CSVEGPRDGYGYTF. Full variable domain (outside the CDR3, taken from reference TRBV29-1 and TRBJ1-2): SAVISQKPSRDICQRGTSLTIQCQVDSQVTMMFWYRQQPGQSLTLIATANQGSEATYESGFVIDKFPISRPNLTFSTLTVSNMSPEDSSIYLCSVEGPRDGYGYTFGSGTRLTVV.

The chain recombines TRBV6-1 with TRBJ1-1; 7 nucleotides agree with TRBD1. CDR3 size: 14 residues. Germline assignment: CDR1 MNHNS and CDR2 SASEGT. After removal of 0 bases from V and 5 bases from J, the junction contained 3 bases not matched to a gene. The CDR3, as DNA: TGTGCCAGCAGTGAAGCACAGGGGCGGACTGAAGCTTTCTTT. It is translated as CASSEAQGRTEAFF.

The chain joins TRBV6-2 or TRBV6-3 to TRBJ2-3; no clear D gene. V lost 2 bases and J 0 bases, leaving 6 bases between the germline ends. Per germline, CDR1 MNHEY and CDR2 SVGEGT. The CDR3 extends over 14 amino acids. The CDR3 is CASSYTESTDTQYF. The CDR3 DNA is TGTGCCAGCAGTTACACAGAGAGCACAGATACGCAGTATTTT.

In nucleotides, the CDR3 is TGTGCCAGTAGTGCCAGGACAGGGGACTATGGCTACACCTTC. Translating it yields CASSARTGDYGYTF. The chain couples TRBV19 to TRBJ1-2; TRBD1 aligns across 9 bases. The V gene's germline CDR1 is LNHDA and CDR2 SQIVND (reference sequence). The CDR3 has 14 amino acids. V gave up 5 bases and J gave up 3 bases; unmatched junction bases: 4.

The V and J genes are TRBV7-2 and TRBJ2-3; D gene unclear. CDR3 length: 15 residues. Trimming left V 5 bases short and J 3 bases short, with 15 bases between. CDR1 and CDR2 from the germline V gene are SGHTA and FQGNSA. CDR3 coding DNA: TGTGCCAGCAGCCATCTATCTCCGGTGACAGATACGCAGTATTTT. It specifies CASSHLSPVTDTQYF.

The chain uses TRBV3-1 (or the pseudogene TRBV3-2) and TRBJ2-1; D uncertain. Trimming cost V 4 bases and J 5 bases, with 6 bases left between them. The CDR3 is 12 amino acids. Germline assignment: CDR1 LGHDT and CDR2 YNNKEL (reference sequence). CDR3 protein: CASSPTDNEQFF. CDR3 DNA sequence: TGTGCCAGCAGCCCCACAGACAATGAGCAGTTCTTC.

This clone appeared once. CDR3 bases: TGTGCCAGCAGCTTCCGACAGGACCATGTAACCCCCTCGTATGGCTACACCTTC. As protein: CASSFRQDHVTPSYGYTF. This chain joins TRBV11-3 and TRBJ1-2; D is possibly TRBD1 (6 bases). The CDR3 is 18 residues long. V lost 3 bases to trimming and J lost 5 bases, with 25 bases between them. Germline loops: CDR1 SGHNT, CDR2 YENEEA.

This rearrangement joins TRBV10-2 to TRBJ1-4; D gene ambiguous. V was clipped by 10 bases and J by 0 bases, with 6 bases between them. This CDR3 is 12 amino acids long. Germline values: CDR1 WSHSY, CDR2 SAAADI. The CDR3 DNA sequence: TGCGCCACCGGGGCAACTAATGAAAAACTGTTTTTT. Protein: CATGATNEKLFF.

The chain uses TRBV11-3 and TRBJ2-3; D is ambiguous. The CDR3 runs 13 residues. The V end was cut by 5 bases, the J end by 6 bases, with 12 bases between. Germline CDR1 reads SGHNT; CDR2 reads YENEEA. The CDR3 loop is CASSTQAQDTQYF. Written as DNA, the CDR3 is TGTGCCAGCAGCACTCAGGCCCAGGATACGCAGTATTTT.

This chain links TRBV7-9 with TRBJ1-2; D ambiguous. There are 15 residues in the CDR3. CDR1 SEHNR and CDR2 FQNEAQ come from the germline V gene (reference sequence). The ends were cut back, 3 bases at V and 4 bases at J, with 15 bases in the middle. The CDR3 is CASSFNVKQAYGYTF. The CDR3 bases are TGTGCCAGCAGCTTTAATGTAAAGCAGGCCTATGGCTACACCTTC.